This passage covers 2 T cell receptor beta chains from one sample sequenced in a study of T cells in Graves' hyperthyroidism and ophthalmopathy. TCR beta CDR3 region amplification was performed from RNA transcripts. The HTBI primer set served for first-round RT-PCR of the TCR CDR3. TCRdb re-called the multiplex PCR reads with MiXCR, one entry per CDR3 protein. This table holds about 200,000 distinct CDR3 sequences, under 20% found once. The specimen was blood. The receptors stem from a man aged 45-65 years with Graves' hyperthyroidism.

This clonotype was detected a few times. Written as DNA, the CDR3 is TGTGCCAGCAGCTCGGGACTGACTGGTGAAAAACTGTTTTTT. It codes for CASSSGLTGEKLFF. The rearrangement joins TRBV7-9 to TRBJ1-4, with D possibly matching TRBD1 (5 bases). Germline lookup yields CDR1 SEHNR and CDR2 FQNEAQ (reference sequence). The CDR3 is 14 residues long. V gave up 4 bases and J gave up 7 bases, with 13 bases separating them.

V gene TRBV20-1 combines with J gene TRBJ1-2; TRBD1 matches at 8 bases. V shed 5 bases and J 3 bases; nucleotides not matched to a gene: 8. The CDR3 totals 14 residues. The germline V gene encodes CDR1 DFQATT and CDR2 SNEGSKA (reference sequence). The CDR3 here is CSASSPGGDYGYTF. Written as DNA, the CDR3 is TGCAGTGCTTCCTCGCCAGGGGGCGACTATGGCTACACCTTC.